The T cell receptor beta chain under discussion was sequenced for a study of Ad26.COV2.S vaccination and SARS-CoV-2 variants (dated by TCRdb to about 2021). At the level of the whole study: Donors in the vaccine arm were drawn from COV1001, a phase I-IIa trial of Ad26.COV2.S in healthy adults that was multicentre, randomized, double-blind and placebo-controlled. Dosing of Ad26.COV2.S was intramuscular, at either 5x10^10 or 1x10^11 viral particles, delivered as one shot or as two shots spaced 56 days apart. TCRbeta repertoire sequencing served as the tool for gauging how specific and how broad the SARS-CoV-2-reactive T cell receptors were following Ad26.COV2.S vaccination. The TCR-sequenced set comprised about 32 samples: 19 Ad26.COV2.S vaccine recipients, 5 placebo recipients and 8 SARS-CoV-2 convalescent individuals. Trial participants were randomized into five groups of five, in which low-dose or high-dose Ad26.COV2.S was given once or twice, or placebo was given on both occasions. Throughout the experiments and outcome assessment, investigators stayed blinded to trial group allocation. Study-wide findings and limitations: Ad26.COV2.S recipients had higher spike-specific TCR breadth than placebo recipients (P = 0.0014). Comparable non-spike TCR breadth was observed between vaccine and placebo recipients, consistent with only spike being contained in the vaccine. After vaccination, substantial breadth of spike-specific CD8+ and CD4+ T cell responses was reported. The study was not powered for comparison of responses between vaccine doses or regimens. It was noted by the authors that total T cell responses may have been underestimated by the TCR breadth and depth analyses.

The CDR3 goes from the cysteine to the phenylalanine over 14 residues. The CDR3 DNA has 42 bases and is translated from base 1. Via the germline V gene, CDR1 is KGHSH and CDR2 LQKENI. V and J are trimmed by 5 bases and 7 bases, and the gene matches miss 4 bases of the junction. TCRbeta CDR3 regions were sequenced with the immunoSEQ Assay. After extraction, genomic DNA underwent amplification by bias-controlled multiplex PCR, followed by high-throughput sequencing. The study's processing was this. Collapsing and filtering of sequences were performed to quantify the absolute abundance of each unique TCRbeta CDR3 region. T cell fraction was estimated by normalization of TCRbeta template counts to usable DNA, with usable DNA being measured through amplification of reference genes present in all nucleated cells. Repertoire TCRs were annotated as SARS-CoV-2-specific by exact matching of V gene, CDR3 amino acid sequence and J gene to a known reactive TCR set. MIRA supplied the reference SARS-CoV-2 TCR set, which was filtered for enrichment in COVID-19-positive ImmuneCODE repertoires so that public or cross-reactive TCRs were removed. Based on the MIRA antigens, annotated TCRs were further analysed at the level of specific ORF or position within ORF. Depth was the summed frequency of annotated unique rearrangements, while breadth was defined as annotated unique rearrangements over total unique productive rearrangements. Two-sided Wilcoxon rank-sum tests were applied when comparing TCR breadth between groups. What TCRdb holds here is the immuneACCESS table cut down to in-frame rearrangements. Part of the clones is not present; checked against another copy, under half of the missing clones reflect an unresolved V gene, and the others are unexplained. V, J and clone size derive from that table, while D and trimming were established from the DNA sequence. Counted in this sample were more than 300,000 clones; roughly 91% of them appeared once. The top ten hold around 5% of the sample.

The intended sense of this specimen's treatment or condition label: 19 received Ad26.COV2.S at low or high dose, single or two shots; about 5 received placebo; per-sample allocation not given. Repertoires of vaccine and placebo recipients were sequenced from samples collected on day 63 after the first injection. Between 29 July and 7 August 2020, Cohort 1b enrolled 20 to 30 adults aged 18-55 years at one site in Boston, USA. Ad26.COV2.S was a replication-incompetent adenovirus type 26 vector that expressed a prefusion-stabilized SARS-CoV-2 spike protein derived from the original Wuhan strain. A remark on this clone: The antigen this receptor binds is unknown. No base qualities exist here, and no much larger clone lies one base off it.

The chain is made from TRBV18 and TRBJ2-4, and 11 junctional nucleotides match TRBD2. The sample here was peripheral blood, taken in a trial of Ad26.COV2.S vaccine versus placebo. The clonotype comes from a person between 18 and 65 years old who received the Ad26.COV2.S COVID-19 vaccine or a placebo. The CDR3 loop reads CASSTSGSGNIQYF. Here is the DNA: TGTGCCAGCTCAACTAGCGGGAGTGGTAACATTCAGTACTTC.